The clone carrying this T cell receptor beta chain was observed at least ten times. As yet, its antigen is unknown. The data originate from a study of human T cells and chemical hapten exposure. Study overall: On about 2 cm by about 2 cm of upper inner arm skin, sensitization was performed with 2% DPC. Largely, small differences in pooled library volume made per-sample TCR yields vary.

Germline lookup yields CDR1 MNHEY and CDR2 SMNVEV (reference sequence). V was clipped by 6 bases and J by 7 bases, with 16 bases between them. The CDR3 spans 13 residues. TCRdb reanalysed the RACE reads using MiXCR and keeps one entry per CDR3 protein. The data contain some 380,000 distinct CDR3 sequences, approximately 5% of them seen just once; the ten biggest clones take up 2% to 2.5%. Study findings and constraints: After DPC sensitization, TCRs above 1 in 1000 frequency showed no change.

The time point denotes: patch test 1, 2 weeks after DPC sensitization. The treatment here: therapeutic diphenylcyclopropenone sensitization with weekly scalp DPC. The TCR was taken from a woman aged 45-59 years with alopecia areata. Some clones in this sample may be carry-over from other donors' samples. The specimen comprised whole blood, sampled in connection with sensitization to the hapten diphenylcyclopropenone (DPC). This sequence joins TRBV27 and TRBJ2-7; maybe TRBD1 (6 bases). As DNA, the CDR3 is TGTGCCAGCAGCTTAGCAGGGGCTGGGGAGCAGTACTTC. It encodes CASSLAGAGEQYF.